Reported below is one TCR beta chain. Its specificity is not known. From the 5' RACE reads, TCRdb called clonotypes with MiXCR, one entry per CDR3 protein. In the table there are around 250,000 distinct CDR3 sequences, 15% to 20% of which are singletons. The record originates from a study of T-cell memory formation after mild COVID-19. Study-wide findings and caveats: Clones that contracted clustered mainly in CM and EM if CD4+ and in EMRA if CD8+. Day 15 to 85 contracting clones showed balanced CD4/CD8; day 15 to 37 expanders favored CD4+.

The sequence was obtained from a man between 18 and 35 years old who had mild COVID-19 (a few samples of this study predate the infection). Cell type and time point are not known. Material for sequencing was PBMCs or a T cell subset sorted from them (not recorded which).

CDR3 DNA sequence: TGCGCCAGCAGCCTAGCGGGGGTATCCCTCAATGAGCAGTTCTTC. Protein: CASSLAGVSLNEQFF. The chain employs TRBV5-1 and TRBJ2-1; 10 nucleotides match TRBD2. This CDR3 spans 15 amino acids. Trimming at V came to 4 bases and at J to 6 bases, leaving 7 bases not matched to a gene. Germline CDR1 reads SGHRS; CDR2 reads YFSETQ.